The T cell receptor (beta chain) described here comes from a study of cytomegalovirus exposure and HLA in healthy donors (dated by TCRdb to 2017 to 2019). In the study overall: According to an earlier analysis of around 600 of the donors, roughly 180 million T cells yielded 95 million to 140 million unique TCR beta sequences and approximately 280 Gb of sequence data. Rather than drawing on any new phenotypic data, the later analysis identified candidate immune exposures from TCR beta sequences and the way those sequences occurred across donors. On average, 235,054 unique TCR beta nucleotide sequences were sequenced per donor among 350 to 400 genotyped donors of the cohort, with 15% to 20% of those sequences being non-productive. The aim of the study was to test whether cataloging public T cell receptors could identify signatures of past pathogen exposure. In addition to the first cohort of 650 to 750 subjects, a separate validation cohort of 120 different subjects was used. Five DR-DQ haplotypes were handled as single units for association and clustering, since linkage in the cohort was strong. High-throughput TCR immunosequencing, statistical association of individual TCRs with disease status, and machine learning were combined to predict cytomegalovirus infection status. An earlier analysis of 500 to 650 of the donors applied high-throughput TCR beta sequencing to assess whether each TCR beta V gene segment acted as functional or pseudogenic. The number of typed donors differed by locus: about 620-640 for A, B, C, DRB1 and DQB1; approximately 530 for DQA1; 600 to 610 for DPA1; and around 450 for DPB1. The T cell repertoires of several hundred subjects were profiled by immunosequencing and related to cytomegalovirus serostatus. Both class I and class II loci were covered by HLA typing, at four-digit resolution. Of the 300 to 500 genotyped donors, 75% to 85% were placed in the genetic ancestry cluster associated with self-reported Caucasian donors. An early release that covered approximately 600 HLA-typed donors contained about 290 gigabases of sequencing data and tens of millions of unique TCR sequences. Donor age, sex, ethnicity and CMV serostatus were collected together with the repertoire data. All discovery cohort repertoires had been generated on a single sequencing platform. In a later analysis, previously published TCR beta repertoires from some 640 donors were re-analyzed and high-resolution HLA genotyping was added so that TCR occurrence patterns could be studied. A later genetic analysis took genome-wide SNP genotypes for about 55% of the 666 donors and used that subset as a discovery cohort.

Library creation used the immunoSEQ multiplex PCR assay. A mixture of 60 forward primers for TCR Vbeta segments and 13 reverse primers for TCR Jbeta segments was used in the multiplex PCR. A multiplex PCR assay on genomic DNA amplified the CDR3 region of rearranged TCR beta genes. The amplified TCR beta libraries were sequenced on the Illumina HiSeq System as 87-base-pair reads. The study's own analysis went as follows. Across the roughly 700 repertoires, a later analysis counted tens of millions of unique TCR beta chains, about 10 million of which were shared by at least two donors. Raw reads were error-corrected and collapsed into unique sequences by a nearest-neighbor algorithm in which closely related sequences were merged to remove PCR and sequencing errors. V, D and J gene segments were assigned by aligning CDR3 sequences to IMGT reference sequences. For a sequence to be retained, at least a six-nucleotide match to both a V gene segment and a J gene segment was required. A rearrangement counted as productive if the CDR3 had no stop codons and remained in frame with V and J, and every other rearrangement counted as non-productive. CDR3 was defined according to IMGT convention as the region running from the second conserved V-encoded cysteine to the conserved J-encoded phenylalanine. The earlier analysis of approximately 500 of the donors excluded sequences that lacked an unambiguous match to a single V gene segment. An earlier analysis of 587 of the donors classified V segments as functional when productive rearrangements were above 56.7% and as segregating when the standard deviation between donors was above 5%. A statistical classification framework was built to diagnose cytomegalovirus status from the catalog of TCR beta chain sequences. V and J gene assignment, in a later analysis, came from comparing TCR nucleotide sequences with IMGT/GENE-DB human TR gene sequences. Using the TCRdist pipeline, a later analysis assigned CDR3 sequences along with most-parsimonious VDJ recombination scenarios. In a later analysis, each TCR beta chain was defined by its CDR3 amino acid sequence together with its V-gene family, and reads without a unique V-gene family were excluded. A later analysis removed 500 to 650 highly shared, low-generation-probability nucleotide sequences to deal with suspected cross-contamination and a sequencing artifact. In a later analysis, a clonal expansion index for each public chain was calculated from normalized within-repertoire ranks of inferred template counts. Generation probabilities in a later analysis came from a VDJ recombination model fitted to out-of-frame rearrangements, and those results were checked against IGoR. Hypergeometric tests were used in a later analysis to score TCR-TCR, TCR-HLA and TCR-CMV co-occurrence, with a repertoire-size bias correction applied to the TCR pairs. A later analysis estimated false discovery rates by permuting HLA or CMV assignments 20 times. A later analysis grouped co-occurring TCRs with DBSCAN, adding TCRdist sequence similarity when clustering within HLA-allele-positive subsets. For co-occurrence clustering, repertoires with fewer than 30,000 or more than 120,000 public chains were excluded, along with about five repertoires with anomalous nucleotide sharing. The table was pulled from immuneACCESS by TCRdb, which kept in-frame rearrangements only. Such tables lose some clones; where checked, under half of the loss comes from unresolved V genes, and the rest has no known cause. V, J and clone size reflect that table, while D and trimming were determined from the DNA. The sample profile shows some 200,000 clones; 80% of them were found once. Roughly 0.65% of the sample is held by the ten biggest clonotypes.

Of note for this clone: Its cognate antigen has yet to be identified. Per-base qualities were not stored, and no clone one base away is much larger.

Paper-wide results and their limitations: Compared with equally common non-associated chains, HLA-associated TCR beta chains in a later analysis were more clonally expanded and had lower generation probabilities. In an earlier analysis of some 500 of the donors, most TCR beta V segments were observed in productive rearrangements about 87% or about 30% of the time, broadly matching IMGT annotations. A group of highly shared sequence variants was considered likely to be a technical artifact of the sequencing pipeline. In this cohort, only TCR beta chains were sequenced, and detectable features were limited by the absence of alpha or paired-chain data. When HLA alleles, especially DR and DQ, strongly co-occurred, attributing TCR associations to individual alleles was difficult. Sequencing depth was assumed to be roughly uniform across donors in the presence/absence analyses, though that assumption may not hold. Specific HLA alleles were associated with 18,000 or so TCR beta sequences at a false discovery rate of 0.05 in a later analysis. Cytomegalovirus status was reported to be diagnosed by the classifier with high specificity and sensitivity in both the original and validation cohorts. A later analysis found that TCR association rates varied across HLA loci, with DRB1 alleles showing the most associated TCRs and HLA-C alleles the fewest. In a later analysis, most CMV-associated TCR beta chains were found to appear HLA-restricted, with HLA associations seemingly driven largely by CMV exposure. In vitro tests confirmed that a few of the cytomegalovirus-associated TCR beta chains recognize cytomegalovirus antigens. The authors suggested that the approach could potentially be generalized to other disease states and immunological phenotypes. Because the 87-base-pair reads could not distinguish some IMGT-functional V segments, including TRBV6-2 and TRBV6-3, those segments were excluded. A further reported finding was that TCR beta sequences accurately predicted the HLA-A and HLA-B alleles for most subjects in the first cohort. Immune exposure information for the cohort was limited to CMV serostatus. An association between a missense DCLRE1C variant and V-gene and J-gene trimming of TCR beta chains was found in a later genetic analysis and replicated in an independent cohort. Several of the top co-occurrence clusters appeared to be linked to parvovirus B19, influenza, CMV and Epstein-Barr virus, according to a later analysis. A total of about 150 TCR beta chains were listed by the study as associated with cytomegalovirus. The earlier analysis of approximately 540 of the donors excluded over 15 rarely observed V segments, including chromosome 9 orphons, because counts were too low. Most TCR sequences were seen in very few donors, while some public TCRs were found in many individuals. Linkage disequilibrium might explain the correlated functional status among segregating V segments, but an unknown experimental factor could not be excluded. Compared with the roughly 670-donor mean, donors in an Asian-associated ancestry cluster had fewer N-insertions in productive TCRs, according to a later genetic analysis. Because HLA typing was unavailable for some donors at each locus, only the typed subset was used in association tests.

The junction shows trimming of 4 bases on V and 4 bases on J, plus 9 bases between the germline ends. According to the germline V gene, CDR1 reads SGHRS and CDR2 reads YFSETQ. Including the terminal cysteine and phenylalanine, the CDR3 comprises 13 residues. This entry keeps only the CDR3 DNA: 39 bases, framed from base 1. The cohort consisted of 670 or so healthy bone marrow donors. At the time of sampling, every cohort member was nominally healthy, though immune exposures that went unrecorded were likely present. The donor was CMV seronegative and belonged to the group of roughly 330 seronegative cohort members. A peripheral blood sample was provided by each donor, and peripheral blood mononuclear cells were used for TCR beta sequencing. Genomic DNA was extracted from the blood cell samples with the Qiagen DNeasy Blood Extraction Kit.

Sequencing used PBMCs. The clonotype comes from a boy aged 5-17 years in good health and CMV-seronegative. This chain is built from TRBV5-1 and TRBJ1-5, with no D gene named confidently. The CDR3 sequence is CASSRGPNQPQHF. The DNA sequence is given as TGCGCCAGCAGCCGGGGTCCAAATCAGCCCCAGCATTTT.